These 29 T cell receptor beta chains were sequenced from one sample in a study of blood T cell repertoires in COVID-19. Only in-frame clones appear in the TCRdb table, and some are missing; sequencing was by immunoSEQ multiplex PCR. The data hold approximately 200,000 clones, with roughly four fifths observed a single time. The sample was PBMCs or T cells enriched from blood (not recorded which). All receptors derive from a man in his forties or fifties who had recovered from COVID-19.

The rearrangement joins TRBV7-9 to TRBJ2-7; 7 positions agree with TRBD1. The CDR3 runs to 15 residues. Germline V gene sequence: CDR1 SEHNR, CDR2 FQNEAQ (reference sequence). V lost 0 bases to trimming and J lost 4 bases; unmatched junction nucleotides: 6. CDR3 nucleotides: TGTGCCAGCAGCTTAGCGGGGGACAGAAATTACGAGCAGTACTTC. Translated: CASSLAGDRNYEQYF.

The chain recombines TRBV11-3 with TRBJ2-3; 8 nucleotides line up with TRBD1. Germline loops: CDR1 SGHNT, CDR2 YENEEA. Unmatched junction bases numbered 6, after V lost 3 bases and J lost 1 base. The CDR3 has 16 amino acids. CDR3 DNA: TGTGCCAGCAGCTTGGGACCGGGACAGGGCACAGATACGCAGTATTTT. It yields the protein CASSLGPGQGTDTQYF.

The chain uses TRBV24-1 and TRBJ2-2; 7 bases are shared with TRBD1. CDR1 KGHDR and CDR2 SFDVKD come from the germline V gene. CDR3 length equals 14 residues. V trimming: 6 bases; J trimming: 4 bases; junction bases outside the gene matches: 4. The chain's CDR3 is CATSWTGATGELFF. The CDR3 bases are TGTGCCACCAGTTGGACAGGAGCCACCGGGGAGCTGTTTTTT.

This clone has a handful of counts. The chain has TRBV2 and TRBJ2-2; no clear D gene. Deletions cut 6 bases from V and 0 bases from J, with 8 bases between. The CDR3 sequence is 14 residues long. The germline gives CDR1 SNHLY, CDR2 FYNNEI. The CDR3 DNA reads TGTGCCAGCAGCCCTGTAACGAACACCGGGGAGCTGTTTTTT. It specifies CASSPVTNTGELFF.

V and J are TRBV7-2 and TRBJ1-1; maybe TRBD1 (6 bases). V was shortened by 5 bases and J by 4 bases, with 14 bases between the two germline ends. Per the germline V gene, CDR1 is SGHTA and CDR2 is FQGNSA. The CDR3 has 14 residues. Here the CDR3 DNA reads TGTGCCAGCAGCCTTGACAGGTGGAGCACTGAAGCTTTCTTT. This encodes CASSLDRWSTEAFF.

The chain carries TRBV12-3 or TRBV12-4 and TRBJ2-2, with a tentative D call TRBD1 (5 bases). V lost 6 bases, J lost 3 bases, and 8 bases lay in between. The CDR3 totals 13 residues. The CDR3 is CASRGPYTGELFF. In DNA, the CDR3 is TGTGCCAGCAGGGGGCCTTACACCGGGGAGCTGTTTTTT.

J is TRBJ2-5 and V is TRBV28; the match to TRBD1 covers 7 bases. Germline V gene lookup returns CDR1 MDHEN and CDR2 SYDVKM. The CDR3 loop spans 14 amino acids. The V and J ends lost 4 bases and 5 bases, in that order; junction bases with no gene match: 7. CDR3 nucleotide sequence: TGTGCCAGCAGTTCAACAGGGGTGGGGGAGACCCAGTACTTC. This gives the protein CASSSTGVGETQYF. Full variable domain (remainder filled in from reference TRBV28 and TRBJ2-5): DVKVTQSSRYLVKRTGEKVFLECVQDMDHENMFWYRQDPGLGLRLIYFSYDVKMKEKGDIPEGYSVSREKKERFSLILESASTNQTSMYLCASSSTGVGETQYFGPGTRLLVL.

This rearrangement joins TRBV11-2 to TRBJ2-7; D not certain. Trimming cost V 5 bases and J 4 bases, with 15 bases left between them. This CDR3 contains 14 residues. From germline, CDR1 is SGHAT and CDR2 FQNNGV. The CDR3 region is CASSLLALGYEQYF. DNA of the CDR3: TGTGCCAGCAGCCTACTCGCCCTCGGGTACGAGCAGTACTTC.

The chain uses TRBV10-3 and TRBJ1-5, with 10 bases fitting TRBD1. CDR1 ENHRY and CDR2 SYGVKD come from the germline V gene. The CDR3 is made up of 22 amino acids. V lost 2 bases, J lost 0 bases, and 19 bases stayed unmatched. CDR3 region: CAISEGVLGTGVPRYSNQPQHF. CDR3 sequence (DNA): TGTGCCATCAGTGAGGGGGTATTAGGGACAGGGGTCCCCCGGTATAGCAATCAGCCCCAGCATTTT.

The rearrangement joins TRBV28 to TRBJ1-2, with TRBD1 matching over 7 bases. Trimming removed 3 bases from V and 0 bases from J; junction bases left unmatched: 13. There are 18 residues in the CDR3. The germline gives CDR1 MDHEN, CDR2 SYDVKM. CDR3 DNA sequence: TGTGCCAGCAGTTTGACAGGGTCGGGGGTTCGTACTAACTATGGCTACACCTTC. Translation: CASSLTGSGVRTNYGYTF.

V is TRBV7-9 and J is TRBJ1-4, with 7 bases identical to TRBD1. In germline, CDR1 is SEHNR, CDR2 FQNEAQ (reference sequence). V trimming: 5 bases; J trimming: 6 bases; junction bases outside the gene matches: 9. The CDR3 length is 15 residues. CDR3 nucleotide sequence: TGTGCCAGCAGCCGTCGACAGGGCTCGGATGAAAAACTGTTTTTT. This encodes CASSRRQGSDEKLFF. Drawing the rest from reference TRBV7-9 and TRBJ1-4, the complete variable domain is DTGVSQNPRHKITKRGQNVTFRCDPISEHNRLYWYRQTLGQGPEFLTYFQNEAQLEKSRLLSDRFSAERPKGSFSTLEIQRTEQGDSAMYLCASSRRQGSDEKLFFGSGTQLSVL.

This chain joins TRBV6-5 and TRBJ2-2; D might be TRBD1 (5 bases). V was pared by 6 bases and J by 10 bases, with 9 bases between. Germline V CDR1 and CDR2: MNHEY, SVGAGI. CDR3 size: 11 residues. Written as DNA, the CDR3 is TGTGCCAGCAGAGGGGATGTGGAGCTGTTTTTT. Protein sequence: CASRGDVELFF.

The V call is TRBV6-4, the J call TRBJ1-2; D is undetermined. Per the germline V gene, CDR1 is MRHNA and CDR2 is SNTAGT. This CDR3 is 18 amino acids long. The germline V and J ends were trimmed by 2 bases and 4 bases, with 23 bases remaining between them. CDR3 residues: CASSDPTPLRRGGYGYTF. The DNA of the CDR3 is TGTGCCAGCAGTGACCCAACTCCCCTTCGGCGGGGTGGCTATGGCTACACCTTC.

CDR3 coding DNA: TGTGCCAGCAGCCCTCTCGGGAGGGGTGATTCACCCCTCCACTTT. Translated: CASSPLGRGDSPLHF. The rearrangement links TRBV14 to TRBJ1-6, with D maybe TRBD1 (5 bases). Germline V gives CDR1 SGHDN, CDR2 FVKESK. The CDR3 consists of 15 residues. The V end lost 4 bases, the J end lost 8 bases, and 15 bases lay between the germline ends. The whole variable domain, remainder taken from reference TRBV14 and TRBJ1-6, is EAGVTQFPSHSVIEKGQTVTLRCDPISGHDNLYWYRRVMGKEIKFLLHFVKESKQDESGMPNNRFLAERTGGTYSTLKVQPAELEDSGVYFCASSPLGRGDSPLHFGNGTRLTVT.

The CDR3 DNA sequence: TGTGCCAGCTCGAGGGTAATTCACACTGAAGCTTTCTTT. The encoded protein is CASSRVIHTEAFF. This rearrangement joins TRBV2 to TRBJ1-1; the D is unclear. Germline values: CDR1 SNHLY, CDR2 FYNNEI. V lost 8 bases and J lost 3, with 13 bases in between. The CDR3 has 13 amino acids.

This rearrangement joins TRBV28 to TRBJ1-5, with 8 positions matching TRBD1. From germline, CDR1 is MDHEN and CDR2 SYDVKM. The CDR3 loop spans 17 amino acids. The ends lost 5 bases at V and 4 bases at J; junction bases unmatched: 13. This chain's CDR3 is CASSPMFGTGRNQPQHF. CDR3 nucleotide sequence: TGTGCCAGCAGTCCTATGTTCGGGACAGGAAGAAATCAGCCCCAGCATTTT.

This chain joins TRBV6-2 or TRBV6-3 and TRBJ2-7; D perhaps matches TRBD2 (7 bases). V was clipped by 3 bases and J by 1 base, with 13 bases between them. The CDR3 covers 15 residues. The V gene's germline CDR1 is MNHEY and CDR2 SVGEGT. CDR3 protein: CASSYLRGLSYEQYF. The CDR3 nucleotides are TGTGCCAGCAGTTATCTGCGGGGGCTTTCCTACGAGCAGTACTTC.

The chain is built from TRBV5-6 and TRBJ1-5; D gene unclear. The V gene lost 2 bases and the J gene lost 6 bases, with 12 bases spanning the gap. The CDR3 extends over 14 amino acids. CDR1 is SGHDT, CDR2 YYEEEE, per germline. CDR3 protein: CASSFGNVGQPQHF. CDR3 sequence (DNA): TGTGCCAGCAGCTTCGGGAACGTGGGTCAGCCCCAGCATTTT. The variable domain in full, completed from reference TRBV5-6 and TRBJ1-5, reads DAGVTQSPTHLIKTRGQQVTLRCSPKSGHDTVSWYQQALGQGPQFIFQYYEEEERQRGNFPDRFSGHQFPNYSSELNVNALLLGDSALYLCASSFGNVGQPQHFGDGTRLSIL.

V and J are TRBV4-3 and TRBJ2-5; TRBD1 matches 9 bases. This CDR3 is built from 15 residues. The J segment lost 5 bases and the V segment lost 4 bases, leaving 8 bases of the junction unmatched. CDR1 is LGHNA and CDR2 is YSLEER in the germline V gene. This chain's CDR3 is CASSLWTGDLETQYF. DNA of the CDR3: TGCGCCAGCAGCCTTTGGACAGGGGATTTGGAGACCCAGTACTTC.

The rearrangement joins TRBV9 to TRBJ1-2; 8 positions agree with TRBD1. V lost 3 bases to trimming and J lost 5 bases; unmatched junction nucleotides: 6. This CDR3 region has 14 residues. From germline, CDR1 is SGDLS and CDR2 YYNGEE. The CDR3 nucleotides are TGTGCCAGCAGCGCAACGGACAGGGTATATGGCTACACCTTC. Its protein is CASSATDRVYGYTF.

The chain uses TRBV2 and TRBJ1-6, with 11 bases identical to TRBD1. The CDR3 is made up of 16 amino acids. With V trimmed by 4 bases and J by 6 bases, 5 bases remained unmatched. Germline V gene data show CDR1 as SNHLY and CDR2 as FYNNEI. For the CDR3, the DNA is TGTGCCAGCAGTGGGGACAGGGGGTTCCTTAATTCACCCCTCCACTTT. Residues: CASSGDRGFLNSPLHF.

The chain carries TRBV28 and TRBJ1-2; 9 bases fit TRBD1. Germline CDR1 is MDHEN and CDR2 is SYDVKM. This CDR3 contains 14 residues. Unmatched junction bases numbered 8, after V lost 7 bases and J lost 5 bases. As DNA, the CDR3 is TGTGCCAGCACCACTACAGGGGGCCTTTATGGCTACACCTTC. Its protein is CASTTTGGLYGYTF.

The gene calls are TRBV7-6 and TRBJ1-3, with a tentative D call TRBD1 (6 bases). Germline V gene data show CDR1 as SGHVS and CDR2 as FNYEAQ. The CDR3 covers 17 residues. Trimming took off 5 bases at V and 0 bases at J, with 17 bases between the two ends. This CDR3 reads CASSPRGGDLSGNTIYF. The CDR3, as DNA: TGTGCCAGCAGCCCTCGAGGGGGGGACCTCTCTGGAAACACCATATATTTT. The whole variable domain, filled in from reference TRBV7-6 and TRBJ1-3, reads GAGVSQSPRYKVTKRGQDVALRCDPISGHVSLYWYRQALGQGPEFLTYFNYEAQQDKSGLPNDRFSAERPEGSISTLTIQRTEQRDSAMYRCASSPRGGDLSGNTIYFGEGSWLTVV.

This chain uses TRBV11-3 with TRBJ2-1, with 10 nucleotides matching TRBD2. CDR1 and CDR2 (germline): SGHNT, YENEEA. Trimming cost V 4 bases and J 1 base; bases outside gene matches: 10. This CDR3 has 18 amino acids. The CDR3 nucleotides are TGTGCCAGCAGCTCCATAGCGGGGGGCTCAAAATCCTACAATGAGCAGTTCTTC. It yields the protein CASSSIAGGSKSYNEQFF.

Here the CDR3 DNA reads TGTGCCAGCAGTTGGGACTTCCGTCCAGATACGCAGTATTTT. It is translated as CASSWDFRPDTQYF. This chain joins TRBV6-5 and TRBJ2-3; TRBD2 is a possible D gene (6 bases). The germline V gene encodes CDR1 MNHEY and CDR2 SVGAGI. Trimming removed 4 bases at V and 4 bases at J, with 12 bases between. This CDR3 region has 14 residues.

The rearrangement joins TRBV19 to TRBJ1-5, with 10 bases lining up with TRBD1. V lost 3 bases, J lost 5 bases, and 4 bases stayed unmatched. CDR3 length: 15 amino acids. Germline V CDR1 and CDR2: LNHDA, SQIVND (reference sequence). The CDR3 coding sequence is TGTGCCAGTAGTATGAGGGGGACAGGGGATCAGCCCCAGCATTTT. Translated, it gives CASSMRGTGDQPQHF.

The chain couples TRBV28 to TRBJ1-6; 8 bases are shared with TRBD1. Looked up from germline, CDR1 is MDHEN and CDR2 is SYDVKM. The CDR3 consists of 15 residues. V lost 1 base, J lost 8 bases, and 4 bases stayed unmatched. CDR3 nucleotide sequence: TGTGCCAGCAGTTTATACGACAGGGGTGATTCACCCCTCCACTTT. It translates to CASSLYDRGDSPLHF.

This clone was recorded only once. The rearrangement uses TRBV6-5 and TRBJ2-1, with 7 bases matching TRBD2. J gave up 14 bases and V 6 bases, and 16 bases lay outside the gene matches. CDR1 and CDR2 (germline): MNHEY, SVGAGI. The CDR3 has 14 residues. In DNA form, the CDR3 reads TGTGCCAGCAGGGTTGATTCGGCGGGAGCCCGGGAGTTCTTC. Translating gives CASRVDSAGAREFF.

Of note for this clone: The sample has other DNA sequences that encode this CDR3 too. The chain carries TRBV6-5 and TRBJ1-5; possible D gene TRBD1, 6 bases. The CDR3 has 15 residues. CDR1 is MNHEY and CDR2 is SVGAGI in the germline V gene. Deletions cut 6 bases from V and 0 bases from J, with 12 bases between. The DNA for the CDR3 is TGTGCCAGCAGACGCGACAGGAATAGCAATCAGCCCCAGCATTTT. It is translated as CASRRDRNSNQPQHF.